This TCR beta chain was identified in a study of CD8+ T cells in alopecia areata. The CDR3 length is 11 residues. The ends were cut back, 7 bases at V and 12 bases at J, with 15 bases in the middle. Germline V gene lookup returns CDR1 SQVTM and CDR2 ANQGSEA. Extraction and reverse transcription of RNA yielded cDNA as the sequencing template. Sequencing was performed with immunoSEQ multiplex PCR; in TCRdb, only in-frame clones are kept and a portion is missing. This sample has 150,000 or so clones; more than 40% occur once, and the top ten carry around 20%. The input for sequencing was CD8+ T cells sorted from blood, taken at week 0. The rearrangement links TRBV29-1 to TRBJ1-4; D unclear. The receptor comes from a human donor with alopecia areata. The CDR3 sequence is CSAKGWEQLFF. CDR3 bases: TGCAGCGCCAAGGGCTGGGAGCAACTGTTTTTT.